This T cell receptor (beta chain) was captured in a study of blood T cell repertoires in COVID-19. Assay used: immunoSEQ multiplex PCR; TCRdb lists only in-frame clones, some missing. The sample carries roughly 250,000 clones, roughly 84% recorded once. The CDR3 runs to 16 residues. V shed 5 bases, J shed 4 bases, and the junction held 8 bases outside the gene matches. Per the germline V gene, CDR1 is SEHNR and CDR2 is FQNEAQ (reference sequence). Recruited during active infection, patients (from Seattle) were subsequently followed longitudinally. The material sequenced was peripheral blood. This sequence originates from a person aged 65 to 85 with COVID-19, enrolled during active disease. The chain is built from TRBV7-9 and TRBJ2-2; TRBD1 matches at 9 bases. CDR3 coding DNA: TGTGCCAGCAGCACCCCCGGGACAGGGTTCACCGGGGAGCTGTTTTTT. It translates to CASSTPGTGFTGELFF.